A selection of T cell receptor beta chains follows, all from one sample in a study of vaccination and CD4 T cells after COVID-19. Using its own MiXCR run on the PCR reads, TCRdb lists one record per CDR3 protein. The table includes around 1,700 distinct CDR3 sequences, about an eighth detected once. These receptors have no known antigen. Sequencing used CD4+ T cells from blood, cultured in vitro. Every receptor here comes from a human donor in good health. Each CDR3 is given with its conserved first and last residue. D genes are given only for firm matches. Some rows mark clone size as missing; the rest say once, few, many or name a class of expanded clone.

D: -
length: 13
J: TRBJ2-7
size: medium-sized
V: TRBV20-1
CDR3: CSAVLSAGYEQYF
DNA: TGCAGTGCTGTCCTCTCAGCTGGCTACGAGCAGTACTTC

D: -
length: 14
J: TRBJ1-5
size: medium-sized
V: TRBV21-1
CDR3: CASRVRRNNQPQHF
DNA: TGTGCCAGCAGGGTCCGGAGAAACAATCAGCCCCAGCATTTT

D: TRBD1
length: 16
J: TRBJ2-5
size: medium-sized
V: TRBV20-1
CDR3: CSASLPGTGGQETQYF
DNA: TGCAGTGCTAGTCTCCCAGGGACAGGGGGCCAAGAGACCCAGTACTTC

D: -
length: 14
J: TRBJ2-5
size: -
V: TRBV5-6
CDR3: CASSATVGGETQYF
DNA: TGTGCCAGCAGCGCCACCGTTGGGGGTGAGACCCAGTACTTC

D: TRBD2
length: 15
J: TRBJ2-7
size: medium-sized
V: TRBV20-1
CDR3: CSAEGLAGYSYEQYF
DNA: TGCAGTGCCGAGGGACTAGCGGGTTATTCCTACGAGCAGTACTTC

D: -
length: 14
J: TRBJ2-7
size: medium-sized
V: TRBV24-1
CDR3: CATSDSMSSYEQYF
DNA: TGTGCCACCAGTGATTCGATGAGCTCCTACGAGCAGTACTTC

D: -
length: 16
J: TRBJ2-5
size: -
V: TRBV11-2
CDR3: CASSLQPGLNKETQCF
DNA: TGTGCCAGCAGCTTACAACCGGGACTGAATAAAGAGACCCAGTGCTTC

D: -
length: 13
J: TRBJ2-3
size: few
V: TRBV9
CDR3: CASSVGPLDTQYF
DNA: TGTGCCAGCAGCGTCGGTCCGCTAGATACGCAGTATTTT

D: TRBD2
length: 13
J: TRBJ2-1
size: few
V: TRBV20-1
CDR3: CSVAGRALYEQFF
DNA: TGCAGTGTCGCCGGGAGGGCTTTATATGAGCAGTTCTTC

D: -
length: 12
J: TRBJ2-3
size: large
V: TRBV20-1
CDR3: CSARESGVTQYF
DNA: TGCAGTGCTAGAGAGTCGGGAGTTACGCAGTATTTT

D: -
length: 14
J: TRBJ2-2
size: medium-sized
V: TRBV20-1
CDR3: CSAPGAGRTGELFF
DNA: TGCAGTGCGCCCGGGGCAGGAAGAACCGGGGAGCTGTTTTTT

D: TRBD1
length: 15
J: TRBJ1-5
size: large
V: TRBV12-3/TRBV12-4
CDR3: CASTQGEFQGQPQHF
DNA: TGTGCCAGCACCCAGGGGGAGTTTCAAGGTCAGCCCCAGCATTTT

D: -
length: 12
J: TRBJ1-6
size: large
V: TRBV6-1
CDR3: CASRPKHSPLHF
DNA: TGTGCCAGCAGACCCAAACATTCACCCCTCCACTTT

D: -
length: 16
J: TRBJ2-2
size: few
V: TRBV10-1
CDR3: CASSENSAMDLGELFF
DNA: TGCGCCAGCAGTGAGAATTCGGCTATGGATCTCGGGGAGCTGTTTTTT

D: TRBD1
length: 13
J: TRBJ1-5
size: large
V: TRBV6-1
CDR3: CASSRTGNQPQHF
DNA: TGTGCCAGCAGTCGGACAGGAAATCAGCCCCAGCATTTT

D: -
length: 16
J: TRBJ2-5
size: medium-sized
V: TRBV11-2
CDR3: CASSPGDFLGEETQYF
DNA: TGTGCCAGCAGCCCCGGGGACTTCCTCGGGGAAGAGACCCAGTACTTC

D: TRBD1
length: 15
J: TRBJ1-4
size: few
V: TRBV5-6
CDR3: CASSLDGGGLEKLFF
DNA: TGTGCCAGCAGCTTGGATGGAGGGGGCCTTGAAAAACTGTTTTTT

D: TRBD1
length: 15
J: TRBJ2-5
size: few
V: TRBV5-1
CDR3: CASSVGTGAKETQYF
DNA: TGCGCCAGCAGCGTGGGGACAGGGGCAAAAGAGACCCAGTACTTC

D: -
length: 13
J: TRBJ1-2
size: -
V: TRBV9
CDR3: CASSVGGGYGYTF
DNA: TGTGCCAGCAGCGTAGGGGGTGGTTATGGCTACACCTTC

D: -
length: 15
J: TRBJ2-3
size: few
V: TRBV9
CDR3: CATTPGPSYRDTQYF
DNA: TGTGCCACCACACCGGGCCCGTCCTATCGGGATACGCAGTATTTT

D: TRBD2
length: 12
J: TRBJ2-1
size: -
V: TRBV3-1
CDR3: CASSQGGGEQFF
DNA: TGTGCCAGCAGCCAAGGGGGGGGTGAGCAGTTCTTC

D: -
length: 13
J: TRBJ2-5
size: -
V: TRBV9
CDR3: CASSARVTETQYF
DNA: TGTGCCAGCAGCGCCAGGGTCACGGAGACCCAGTACTTC

D: -
length: 13
J: TRBJ1-2
size: -
V: TRBV14
CDR3: CASSQVQSSGYTF
DNA: TGTGCCAGCAGCCAAGTACAGTCTAGTGGCTACACCTTC

D: -
length: 13
J: TRBJ2-1
size: -
V: TRBV5-5
CDR3: CASSFVEGNEQFF
DNA: TGTGCCAGCAGCTTCGTGGAGGGCAATGAGCAGTTCTTC

D: TRBD1
length: 13
J: TRBJ2-5
size: large
V: TRBV20-1
CDR3: CSAIQGAWETQYF
DNA: TGCAGTGCTATACAGGGGGCATGGGAGACCCAGTACTTC

D: TRBD1
length: 16
J: TRBJ2-3
size: medium-sized
V: TRBV2
CDR3: CASNPQGQGSTDTQYF
DNA: TGTGCCAGCAACCCCCAAGGACAGGGCAGCACAGATACGCAGTATTTT

D: -
length: 18
J: TRBJ2-2
size: medium-sized
V: TRBV12-3/TRBV12-4
CDR3: CASRHSLDRAVNTGELFF
DNA: TGTGCCAGCAGACACTCGCTAGACAGAGCGGTTAACACCGGGGAGCTGTTTTTT

D: TRBD1
length: 11
J: TRBJ2-1
size: medium-sized
V: TRBV19
CDR3: CASSTGQGQFF
DNA: TGTGCCAGTAGTACGGGACAGGGGCAGTTCTTC

D: -
length: 13
J: TRBJ2-7
size: medium-sized
V: TRBV20-1
CDR3: CSPRTSAIYEQYF
DNA: TGCAGTCCCCGGACTTCGGCTATTTACGAGCAGTACTTC

D: -
length: 14
J: TRBJ2-3
size: large
V: TRBV24-1
CDR3: CATSAPGGTDTQYF
DNA: TGTGCCACCAGTGCGCCAGGGGGCACAGATACGCAGTATTTT

D: TRBD2
length: 15
J: TRBJ2-1
size: medium-sized
V: TRBV10-1
CDR3: CASRSGSKGNNEQFF
DNA: TGCGCCAGCCGTAGCGGGAGTAAGGGGAACAATGAGCAGTTCTTC

D: -
length: 15
J: TRBJ1-5
size: large
V: TRBV20-1
CDR3: CSARAVWTGNQPQHF
DNA: TGCAGTGCTAGAGCGGTGTGGACAGGCAATCAGCCCCAGCATTTT

D: -
length: 14
J: TRBJ1-1
size: medium-sized
V: TRBV2
CDR3: CASSYQRGNTEAFF
DNA: TGTGCCAGCAGCTACCAGCGGGGGAACACTGAAGCTTTCTTT

D: -
length: 13
J: TRBJ1-1
size: medium-sized
V: TRBV27
CDR3: CASSYLQGTEAFF
DNA: TGTGCCAGCAGTTACCTTCAGGGGACTGAAGCTTTCTTT

D: -
length: 14
J: TRBJ1-6
size: medium-sized
V: TRBV5-1
CDR3: CASTWGGVGSPLHF
DNA: TGCGCCAGCACGTGGGGAGGGGTGGGTTCACCCCTCCACTTT

D: TRBD2
length: 17
J: TRBJ2-3
size: medium-sized
V: TRBV6-1
CDR3: CASSFWGSGANADTQYF
DNA: TGTGCCAGCTCATTTTGGGGGAGCGGGGCTAATGCGGATACGCAGTATTTT